These 21 T cell receptor beta chains share one sample of origin, sequenced in a study of blood T cell repertoires in COVID-19 (dated by TCRdb to 2019 to 2021). The library was built by means of the immunoSEQ multiplex PCR assay. TCRdb carries this immuneACCESS record with in-frame sequences only. Its versions omit some clonotypes, under half of them owing to an unresolved V gene in the studies checked, with the rest unexplained. The sample data list around 280,000 clones, and roughly 89% of these were observed just once. The biggest ten clones account for 1.7% of the sample. Sequencing was carried out using PBMCs or T cells enriched from blood (not recorded which). The receptors here all came from a woman aged 18-30 years with acute COVID-19.

Only one count was recorded for this clone. The chain has TRBV5-1 and TRBJ2-2; tentative D call: TRBD1 (5 bases). V lost 3 bases to trimming and J lost 5 bases, with 14 bases between them. Germline V gives CDR1 SGHRS, CDR2 YFSETQ. The CDR3 length is 15 residues. The CDR3 DNA follows: TGCGCCAGCAGCTACCGCTATGGGGCTACCGGGGAGCTGTTTTTT. This encodes CASSYRYGATGELFF.

This clone showed up just once. V gene TRBV19 combines with J gene TRBJ1-2, with 7 nucleotides matching TRBD1. Losses at the gene ends were 7 bases for V and 6 bases for J; bases not matched to a gene: 14. The CDR3 extends over 15 amino acids. CDR1 is LNHDA and CDR2 is SQIVND in the germline V gene (reference sequence). The CDR3 nucleotides read TGTGCCAGTACCGACCGGATAACAGGGGCGGATGGCTACACCTTC. The encoded protein is CASTDRITGADGYTF.

The rearrangement links TRBV4-2 to TRBJ2-3, with a weak D call TRBD2 (6 bases). V lost 0 bases and J 5 bases, leaving 12 bases between the germline ends. This CDR3 has 15 amino acids. Germline V CDR1 and CDR2: LGHNA, YNFKEQ. The CDR3 reads CASSQDGGRGDTQYF. The CDR3 DNA sequence: TGTGCCAGCAGCCAAGACGGGGGAAGGGGAGATACGCAGTATTTT.

A note on this clone: Other DNA variants within this sample encode the same CDR3. The rearrangement links TRBV19 to TRBJ1-2; TRBD1 aligns across 11 bases. V lost 6 bases, J lost 4 bases, and 1 base stayed unmatched. From germline, CDR1 is LNHDA and CDR2 SQIVND (reference sequence). The CDR3 has 13 amino acids. CDR3 sequence (DNA): TGTGCCAGTAGGGACAGGGGGCTCTATGGCTACACCTTC. Its translation is CASRDRGLYGYTF.

The chain combines TRBV7-8 with TRBJ2-1; 12 positions agree with TRBD2. V trimming: 5 bases; J trimming: 3 bases; junction bases outside the gene matches: 5. The CDR3 loop spans 16 amino acids. Per the germline V gene, CDR1 is SGHVS and CDR2 is FQNEAQ. In DNA form, the CDR3 reads TGTGCCAGCAGCCCACGACTAGCGGGAGACTACAATGAGCAGTTCTTC. This encodes CASSPRLAGDYNEQFF.

This clone was detected only a few times. The V gene is TRBV19, the J gene TRBJ2-2; a possible D gene is TRBD1 (6 bases). Germline CDR1 reads LNHDA; CDR2 reads SQIVND (reference sequence). Between the trimmed V and J ends, which lost 5 bases and 6 bases, there was a span of 16 bases. This CDR3 contains 15 residues. The CDR3 sequence: CASSPLGARPGELFF. DNA of the CDR3: TGTGCCAGTAGTCCCTTGGGGGCCCGCCCCGGGGAGCTGTTTTTT.

This clone was counted once. The chain joins TRBV19 to TRBJ1-2; D remains unclear. Trimming cost V 3 bases and J 2 bases, with 7 bases left between them. CDR3 length: 13 residues. Germline V gives CDR1 LNHDA, CDR2 SQIVND (reference sequence). The CDR3 nucleotides are TGTGCCAGTAGTATCCCAGGCAACTATGGCTACACCTTC. Translating gives CASSIPGNYGYTF. Full variable domain (rest looked up from reference TRBV19 and TRBJ1-2): DGGITQSPKYLFRKEGQNVTLSCEQNLNHDAMYWYRQDPGQGLRLIYYSQIVNDFQKGDIAEGYSVSREKKESFPLTVTSAQKNPTAFYLCASSIPGNYGYTFGSGTRLTVV.

V gene TRBV2 combines with J gene TRBJ2-1; 8 nucleotides match TRBD2. The CDR3 has 17 amino acids. V shed 8 bases and J 0 bases; nucleotides not matched to a gene: 12. Looked up from germline, CDR1 is SNHLY and CDR2 is FYNNEI. The CDR3 DNA follows: TGTGCCAGCCAACGTCGTAGCGGGGAAAGCTCCTACAATGAGCAGTTCTTC. Translated, it gives CASQRRSGESSYNEQFF. Supplemented by reference TRBV2 and TRBJ2-1, the full variable domain reads EPEVTQTPSHQVTQMGQEVILRCVPISNHLYFYWYRQILGQKVEFLVSFYNNEISEKSEIFDDQFSVERPDGSNFTLKIRSTKLEDSAMYFCASQRRSGESSYNEQFFGPGTRLTVL.

The gene calls are TRBV7-8 and TRBJ2-7; D is possibly TRBD1 (5 bases). The CDR3 is 21 amino acids. V was pared by 1 base and J by 0 bases, with 28 bases between. Germline V gives CDR1 SGHVS, CDR2 FQNEAQ. CDR3 sequence: CASSLGAGDSIDLAPSYEQYF. CDR3 DNA: TGTGCCAGCAGCTTAGGGGCCGGCGACAGTATCGACTTAGCCCCCTCCTACGAGCAGTACTTC.

This chain joins TRBV5-1 and TRBJ2-2; tentative D call: TRBD1 (6 bases). This CDR3 spans 16 amino acids. V was clipped by 1 base and J by 0 bases, with 10 bases between them. From germline, CDR1 is SGHRS and CDR2 YFSETQ. The DNA of the CDR3 is TGCGCCAGCAGCTTGAGTTCAGGGGCGAACACCGGGGAGCTGTTTTTT. Protein product: CASSLSSGANTGELFF.

V and J are TRBV4-3 and TRBJ2-2, with TRBD2 matching 11 bases. Trimming took 3 bases from V and 0 from J; bases not matched to a gene: 0. Germline V gives CDR1 LGHNA, CDR2 YSLEER. The CDR3 loop spans 16 amino acids. CDR3 sequence reads: CASSHSGRANTGELFF. CDR3 bases: TGCGCCAGCAGCCATAGCGGGAGGGCGAACACCGGGGAGCTGTTTTTT.

The chain recombines TRBV15 with TRBJ1-5; 7 positions match TRBD1. CDR1 and CDR2 from the germline V gene are LNHNV and YYDKDF (reference sequence). The ends lost 1 base at V and 3 bases at J; junction bases unmatched: 6. The CDR3 totals 16 residues. CDR3 sequence reads: CATSRGARGNNQPQHF. CDR3 sequence (DNA): TGTGCCACCAGCAGAGGGGCCAGGGGGAACAATCAGCCCCAGCATTTT.

V gene TRBV13 combines with J gene TRBJ2-7; TRBD2 aligns across 9 bases. This CDR3 contains 15 residues. From germline, CDR1 is PRHDT and CDR2 FYEKMQ (reference sequence). Germline trimming cut 5 bases from V and 3 bases from J; bases unmatched to any gene: 8. The CDR3 nucleotides read TGTGCCAGCAGCACCCGGAGTAGCGGGAGCTACGAGCAGTACTTC. This sequence encodes CASSTRSSGSYEQYF. Based on the CDR3 plus reference TRBV13 and TRBJ2-7, the full variable domain is AAGVIQSPRHLIKEKRETATLKCYPIPRHDTVYWYQQGPGQDPQFLISFYEKMQSDKGSIPDRFSAQQFSDYHSELNMSSLELGDSALYFCASSTRSSGSYEQYFGPGTRLTVT.

V and J are TRBV6-6 and TRBJ2-7; 8 bases line up with TRBD2. Germline values: CDR1 MNHNY, CDR2 SVGAGI (reference sequence). With 0 bases clipped from V and 4 bases from J, the junction kept 2 bases outside the gene matches. The CDR3 is 14 amino acids. The CDR3 bases are TGTGCCAGCAGTTACTCGACGGGGGGGTACGAGCAGTACTTC. It is translated as CASSYSTGGYEQYF.

The V gene is TRBV11-3, the J gene TRBJ2-4, with D perhaps matching TRBD1 (6 bases). The germline gives CDR1 SGHNT, CDR2 YENEEA. There are 13 residues in the CDR3. Trimming removed 6 bases at V and 7 bases at J, with 13 bases between. The CDR3 region is CASSHRDTNIQYF. CDR3 nucleotides: TGTGCCAGCAGTCACCGGGACACCAACATTCAGTACTTC.

This chain connects TRBV5-4 to TRBJ2-1; no clear D. The CDR3 is 13 residues long. Germline CDR1 reads SGHNT; CDR2 reads YYREEE (reference sequence). V gave up 0 bases and J gave up 14 bases, with 15 bases separating them. The CDR3: CASSLGLIRVEFF. For the CDR3, the DNA is TGTGCCAGCAGCTTGGGGCTTATTCGGGTTGAGTTCTTC.

V is TRBV27 and J is TRBJ2-2, with D perhaps TRBD1 (5 bases). CDR1 is MNHEY and CDR2 is SMNVEV in the germline V gene (reference sequence). The CDR3 totals 15 residues. V was cut by 5 bases and J by 7 bases, with 17 bases left in between. The CDR3 here is CASSLLQVTNGELFF. CDR3 sequence (DNA): TGTGCCAGCAGTCTTTTACAGGTCACAAACGGGGAGCTGTTTTTT.

V gene TRBV30 combines with J gene TRBJ2-7; 7 bases match TRBD1. This CDR3 is built from 14 residues. V lost 1 base to trimming and J lost 6 bases; unmatched junction nucleotides: 9. Germline assignment: CDR1 GTSNPN and CDR2 SVGIG (reference sequence). This chain's CDR3 is CAWSAKGQPFEQYF. Here the CDR3 DNA reads TGTGCCTGGAGTGCCAAGGGACAGCCCTTCGAGCAGTACTTC.

This clone came up once. This rearrangement joins TRBV18 to TRBJ1-2, with TRBD1 matching 9 bases. V lost 3 bases to trimming and J lost 3 bases; unmatched junction nucleotides: 8. CDR3 length equals 16 residues. Germline CDR1 reads KGHSH; CDR2 reads LQKENI. CDR3 coding DNA: TGTGCCAGCTCACCTCGAACAGGGGGCGTTGACTATGGCTACACCTTC. Translation gives CASSPRTGGVDYGYTF.

The chain combines TRBV27 with TRBJ1-2; 7 bases line up with TRBD1. The J segment lost 2 bases and the V segment lost 3 bases, leaving 3 bases of the junction unmatched. Germline CDR1 reads MNHEY; CDR2 reads SMNVEV (reference sequence). CDR3 length equals 14 residues. The CDR3 is CASSFMGQNYGYTF. For the CDR3, the DNA is TGTGCCAGCAGTTTTATGGGACAGAACTATGGCTACACCTTC.

The chain combines TRBV5-4 with TRBJ2-7; 10 bases fit TRBD1. CDR1 SGHNT and CDR2 YYREEE come from the germline V gene (reference sequence). The length of the CDR3 is 13 residues. Trimming removed 5 bases from V and 5 bases from J; junction bases left unmatched: 4. The chain's CDR3 is CASRGDRGHEQYF. For the CDR3, the DNA is TGTGCCAGCAGGGGGGACAGGGGCCACGAGCAGTACTTC.